This T cell receptor beta chain was identified in a study of cytomegalovirus exposure and HLA in healthy donors. Regarding the study as a whole: Sequencing likely produced, as an artifact, a cluster of highly shared sequence variants. After further analysis at a later stage, 16,951 TCR beta sequences were associated with HLA alleles at 0.05 false discovery rate. The listing of 150 to 200 TCR beta chains classed them as cytomegalovirus-associated. In an earlier analysis, most TCR beta V segments were productive about 87% or about 30% of the time.

Points on this clone: The antigen is unknown.

This CDR3 contains 15 residues. With V trimmed by 5 bases and J by 4 bases, 5 bases remained unmatched. Germline CDR1 reads SGHVS; CDR2 reads FNYEAQ. Both 60 Vbeta primers and 13 Jbeta primers went into the PCR. Using immunoSEQ multiplex PCR, the repertoire was profiled, and TCRdb retains in-frame clones only, with some absent. The table lists some 120,000 clones, around 82% of them singletons, with over 9% in the top ten. The chain employs TRBV7-6 and TRBJ2-6, with 7 bases identical to TRBD1. The source is a male donor in good health and CMV-seropositive. Sequenced: PBMCs. CDR3 sequence (DNA): TGTGCCAGCAGCCGTGACAGGGTGGGGGCCAACGTCCTGACTTTC. Protein sequence: CASSRDRVGANVLTF.